The T cell receptor (beta chain) described here comes from a study of blood T cells in healthy people across ages (dated by TCRdb to the mid-2010s). Study-wide context: Template switching captured roughly one uniquely barcoded TCR beta cDNA molecule per two T cells in model experiments. To track age-related changes in TCR beta repertoire diversity, the study relied on deep sequencing normalized with unique cDNA molecular identifiers. The donors were split into four age groups: young (average around 17 years), middle-aged (roughly 42), aged (approximately 59) and long-lived (roughly 86). To avoid experimental bias, donors of different ages were distributed randomly across sequencing lanes. For two donors (one aged 18 to 30 and one aged 80 or older), the study analyzed two additional independent replicas of 1 million unique cDNA reads from the same blood draw.

About this clonotype: Its cognate antigen has yet to be identified. It has no much larger one-base neighbor in the sample; base qualities were not kept.

Study-wide findings and limitations: Estimates of total diversity based on one million sequenced T cells were considered lower bounds and underestimates. The percentage of naive T cells measured by flow cytometry correlated strongly with observed TCR beta diversity. Observed TCR beta diversity per million T cells fell roughly linearly with age, and a significant reduction was already apparent by age around 44. Donor CMV infection status was unknown, potentially confounding age-related changes in expanded clonotypes. Compared with the aged group, more naive CD4+ T cells, fewer expanded clones and increased TCR diversity were shown by the long-lived group, suggesting age selection. Because profiling used bulk unsorted PBMCs, naive and antigen-experienced compartments could not be compared conclusively.

The donors were roughly 40 Caucasian individuals from Russia, aged roughly 6 to 100 years, who were systemically healthy. Approximately 9 milliliters of peripheral blood were collected from each donor into EDTA-treated Vacutainer tubes. Ficoll-Paque density-gradient centrifugation was used to isolate PBMCs, with at least 7 million per sample. Trizol reagent was used to extract total RNA from the PBMCs, yielding at least 5.5 micrograms per sample. For every donor, an aliquot of PBMCs went through flow cytometry to measure the percentages of naive CD45RAhigh/CD27high T cells. Libraries were built with 5' RACE. The instrument was an Illumina HiSeq 2500. A second PCR of roughly 6 to 12 cycles was run with a J-beta primer mix and a sample-barcoded 5' primer. A unique molecular identifier was introduced onto each TCR beta cDNA molecule by a template-switch 5' adaptor carrying 12 random nucleotides. At least 2.5 million CDR3-containing paired-end reads were obtained from each sample. First-strand cDNA synthesis was performed from all RNA using the Mint cDNA synthesis kit, with priming by a TRBC-specific oligonucleotide. Following uracil-DNA glycosylase treatment, a first 18-cycle PCR with universal primers M1SS and BC2_uni_R was performed on all cDNA. Per the source publication's procedure: Normalization of each sample was performed by random selection of 1 million high-quality reads, each carrying a distinct molecular identifier. Reads sharing molecular identifiers were discarded rather than binned into consensus sequences. MiTCR, with a Q25 quality threshold and the strictest error-elimination algorithm, was used for CDR3 identification, clonotype clustering and error correction. A nonparametric unseen species model with Euler transformation was used to estimate lower-bound total TCR beta diversity. Using fastp at Q25 and MiXCR, TCRdb reprocessed the public reads and kept productive beta chains. Each CDR3 protein gets just one entry, which takes the most common genes and DNA from the rows behind it. TCRdb, not the original authors, processed these V and J calls. The sample yields approximately 830,000 distinct CDR3 sequences; around two thirds were counted once. The top ten hold around a quarter of the sample.

Including cysteine and phenylalanine, the CDR3 has 15 amino acids. The kept DNA is CDR3 alone, 45 bases in frame from the first base. Per the germline V gene, SGHTA is the CDR1 and FQGNSA is the CDR2. The germline ends are 14 bases apart after V is trimmed by 5 bases and J by 1 base. The chain joins TRBV7-2 to TRBJ1-1, with the D segment identity uncertain. Sequenced: blood. The TCR was taken from a man aged 25 to 40 in good health. CDR3 loop: CASSHTTRGNTEAFF. The DNA sequence is TGTGCCAGCAGCCACACGACGAGAGGGAACACTGAAGCTTTCTTT.